This TCR beta chain was recovered during a study of blood T cell repertoires in COVID-19. Study background: Sites in the United States, Italy and Spain provided acute and convalescent COVID-19 samples. Sample material is recorded as cDNA or gDNA derived from T cells, B-cell-depleted T cells, or PBMCs.

The CDR3 spans 16 residues. Germline CDR1 is LGHNT and CDR2 is FRNRAP. The V gene end was trimmed by 0 bases and the J gene end by 4 bases; junction bases not matched to a gene: 6. This clone came up many times. As processed by the authors: Amplified reference gene primers provided the basis for estimating nucleated cell counts. Clones were sequenced by immunoSEQ multiplex PCR, and TCRdb holds only the in-frame ones, with some missing. V and J calls and clone size are those listed in that table; D and trimming were worked out from the DNA. The sample has about 120,000 clones, 65% to 90% seen once. This TCR was sampled from a human donor in a cohort sampled during active COVID-19. Sequenced material: peripheral blood. The gene calls are TRBV12-5 and TRBJ1-2; 9 bases fit TRBD1. The chain's CDR3 is CASGLVRGTGPYGYTF. DNA for the CDR3: TGTGCTAGTGGTTTGGTAAGAGGGACAGGGCCCTATGGCTACACCTTC.